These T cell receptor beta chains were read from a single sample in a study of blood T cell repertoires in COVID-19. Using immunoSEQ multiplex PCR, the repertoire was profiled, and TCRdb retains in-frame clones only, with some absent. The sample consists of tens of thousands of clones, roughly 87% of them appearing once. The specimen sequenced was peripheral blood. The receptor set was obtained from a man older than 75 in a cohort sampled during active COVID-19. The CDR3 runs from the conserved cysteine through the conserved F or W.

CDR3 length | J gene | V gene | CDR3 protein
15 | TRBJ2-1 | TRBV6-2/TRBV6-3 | CASSDRGPAYNEQFF
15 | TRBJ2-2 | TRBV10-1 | CASSPGQGWDGELFF
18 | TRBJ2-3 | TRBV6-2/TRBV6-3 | CASSYDWGGPTSTDTQYF
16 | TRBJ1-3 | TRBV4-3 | CASSQDPSGPGNTIYF
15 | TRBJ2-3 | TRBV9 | CASSVGRASTDTQYF
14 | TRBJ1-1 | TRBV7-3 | CASSPQDMNTEAFF
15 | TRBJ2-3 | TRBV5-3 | CARSSGTGCTDTQYF
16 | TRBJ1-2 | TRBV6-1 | CASSEGGGRGSYGYTF
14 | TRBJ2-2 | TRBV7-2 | CASSLARVTGELFF
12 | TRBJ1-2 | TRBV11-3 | CASRTSGTPYTF
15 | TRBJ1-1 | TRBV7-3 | CASSSGQGSNTEAFF
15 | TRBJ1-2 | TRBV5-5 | CASSLAGTGVYGYTF
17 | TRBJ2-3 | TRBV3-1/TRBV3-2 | CASSQDLFYGMTDTQYF
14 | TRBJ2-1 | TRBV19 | CASSTAGGRNEQFF
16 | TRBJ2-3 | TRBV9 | CASSAGGSGGTDTQYF
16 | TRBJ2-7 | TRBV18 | CASSFGTGTSTYEQYF
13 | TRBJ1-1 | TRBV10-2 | CASSLAGTAEAFF
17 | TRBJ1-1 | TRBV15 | CATSRVMGTHMNTEAFF
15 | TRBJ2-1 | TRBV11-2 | CASRSLAAHGDEQFF
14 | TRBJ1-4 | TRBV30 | CAWSRGTGDEKLFF
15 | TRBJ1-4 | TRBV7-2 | CASSSRQGSNEKLFF
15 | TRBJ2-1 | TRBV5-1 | CASSPGQVGFDEQFF
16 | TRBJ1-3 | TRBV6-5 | CASSYSRQGGSNTIYF
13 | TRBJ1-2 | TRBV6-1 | CASSEYGGRGYTF
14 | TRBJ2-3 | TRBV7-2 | CASSLKRGTDTQYF
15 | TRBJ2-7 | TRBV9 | CASSLTTGDSNEQYF
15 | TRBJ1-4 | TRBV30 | CAWSGQGGTNEKLFF
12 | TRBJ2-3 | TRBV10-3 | CAISEAEDTQYF
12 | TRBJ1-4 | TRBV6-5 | CASRAPGEKLFF
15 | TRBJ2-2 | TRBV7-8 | CASRPTGLDTGELFF
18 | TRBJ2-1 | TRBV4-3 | CASSQEDQQGTSYNEQFF
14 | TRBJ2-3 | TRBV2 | CASRTGTDTDTQYF
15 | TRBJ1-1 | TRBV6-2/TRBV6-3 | CASSTGHQINTEAFF
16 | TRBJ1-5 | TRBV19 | CASSPRTGSYNQPQHF
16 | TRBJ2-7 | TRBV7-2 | CASSPRSAGSSYEQYF
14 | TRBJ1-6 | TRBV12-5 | CASGLSGGNSPLHF
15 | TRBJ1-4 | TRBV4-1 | CASSQGATVSEKLFF
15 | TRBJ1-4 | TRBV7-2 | CASRTNRGGNEKLFF
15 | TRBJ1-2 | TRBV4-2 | CASSPGTGYDGGYTF
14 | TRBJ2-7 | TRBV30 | CAWSLTSGSYEQYF
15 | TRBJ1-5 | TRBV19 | CASNARQGRAQPQHF
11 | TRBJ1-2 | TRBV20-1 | CSAPGTSGYTF
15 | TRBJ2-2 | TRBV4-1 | CASRRGDSGTGELFF
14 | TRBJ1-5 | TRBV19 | CASRIPTENQPQHF
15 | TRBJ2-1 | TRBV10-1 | CASSKGQNPYNEQFF
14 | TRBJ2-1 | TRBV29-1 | CSVGGQGAPGEQFF
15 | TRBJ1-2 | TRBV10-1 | CASSDPRTGADGYTF
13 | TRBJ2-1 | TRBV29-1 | CSYFLRAYNEQFF
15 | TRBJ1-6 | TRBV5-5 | CASSSQGVGNSPLHF
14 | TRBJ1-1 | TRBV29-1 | CSVGTATLNTEAFF
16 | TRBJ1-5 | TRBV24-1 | CATSDLRTRGNQPQHF
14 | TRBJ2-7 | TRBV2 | CARLRDRISYEQYF
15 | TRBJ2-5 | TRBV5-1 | CASSLNVAGAETQYF